The 14 T cell receptor beta chains in this list originate from one sample, sequenced in a study of T cell responses to AZD1222 COVID-19 vaccine. TCRdb keeps only in-frame clones here, not all; method: immunoSEQ multiplex PCR. The sample comprises approximately 110,000 clones, approximately 89% of which are singletons, and around 5% rests with the top ten. The material sequenced was peripheral blood, taken on day 0 of AZD1222 vaccination. The receptors were sampled from an adult in good health.

The CDR3 DNA is TGTGCCAGCAGCCCGACTTTGGATTCGAACACCGGGGAGCTGTTTTTT. Amino acid sequence: CASSPTLDSNTGELFF. This chain joins TRBV13 and TRBJ2-2; no clear D gene. This CDR3 has 16 residues. CDR1 PRHDT and CDR2 FYEKMQ come from the germline V gene (reference sequence). V was shortened by 5 bases and J by 0 bases, with 13 bases between the two germline ends.

The rearrangement uses TRBV6-2 or TRBV6-3 and TRBJ1-5, with TRBD1 identical over 7 bases. The CDR3 extends over 16 amino acids. Trimming took 4 bases from V and 3 from J; bases not matched to a gene: 9. Per the germline V gene, CDR1 is MNHEY and CDR2 is SVGEGT. The CDR3 DNA reads TGTGCCAGCAGTTCTACCGGGACAGCTTTCAATCAGCCCCAGCATTTT. Its protein is CASSSTGTAFNQPQHF.

The chain recombines TRBV28 with TRBJ1-3; no firm D call. The CDR3 is made up of 14 amino acids. The germline V gene encodes CDR1 MDHEN and CDR2 SYDVKM. With 2 bases removed from V and 3 bases from J, the gap between germline ends came to 8 bases. CDR3 amino acids: CASSLRGGGNTIYF. The CDR3 DNA follows: TGTGCCAGCAGTTTACGGGGAGGTGGAAACACCATATATTTT.

The chain links TRBV5-5 to TRBJ2-2, with D possibly TRBD2 on 6 matching bases. Trimming pared 5 bases from V and 2 bases from J, leaving 10 bases between. Germline V gives CDR1 SGHKS, CDR2 YYEKEE (reference sequence). The CDR3 is 14 residues long. This CDR3 reads CASRRDSNTGELFF. Here the CDR3 DNA reads TGTGCCAGCAGGAGGGACTCCAACACCGGGGAGCTGTTTTTT.

The chain has TRBV7-2 and TRBJ1-2, with a possible D match to TRBD1 (5 bases). V was clipped by 5 bases and J by 6 bases, with 13 bases between them. Per germline, CDR1 SGHTA and CDR2 FQGNSA. This CDR3 has 13 residues. CDR3 in DNA: TGTGCCAGCAGCAAGACAGATGTCAATGGCTACACCTTC. Protein sequence: CASSKTDVNGYTF.

Note on this clone: At the DNA level, this CDR3 is encoded by other sequences in the same sample as well. This chain joins TRBV28 and TRBJ1-5, with a weak D call TRBD1 (5 bases). The ends were cut back, 6 bases at V and 1 base at J, with 7 bases in the middle. The CDR3 loop spans 13 amino acids. Germline CDR1 is MDHEN and CDR2 is SYDVKM. The CDR3 DNA sequence: TGTGCCAGCAGCAGGGACAGCAATCAGCCCCAGCATTTT. Its translation: CASSRDSNQPQHF.

This clone was seen once. V usage is TRBV19 and J usage is TRBJ1-2; D is ambiguous. The germline V and J ends were trimmed by 4 bases and 0 bases, with 9 bases remaining between them. The CDR3 runs 14 residues. Per the germline V gene, CDR1 is LNHDA and CDR2 is SQIVND (reference sequence). For the CDR3, the DNA is TGTGCCAGTAGTAACCAAGCTTCTAACTATGGCTACACCTTC. Translation: CASSNQASNYGYTF.

The rearrangement uses TRBV5-1 and TRBJ1-1; D gene ambiguous. Trimming shortened V by 4 bases and J by 1 base, and 11 bases separated the two germline ends. Germline CDR1 SGHRS, CDR2 YFSETQ. The CDR3 is made up of 14 amino acids. The CDR3, as DNA: TGCGCCAGCAGCCCCCGATTGGGGAACACTGAAGCTTTCTTT. Residues: CASSPRLGNTEAFF.

This clone was seen only once. J is TRBJ2-7 and V is TRBV12-5, with TRBD2 identical over 13 bases. J lost 3 bases, V lost 2 bases, and 4 bases had no gene match. The V gene's germline CDR1 is LGHNT and CDR2 FRNRAP. The CDR3 totals 16 residues. The DNA of the CDR3 is TGTGCTAGTGGTTTGACTAGCGGGGGGGTTATCTACGAGCAGTACTTC. Amino acid sequence: CASGLTSGGVIYEQYF.

The rearrangement uses TRBV3-1 (or the pseudogene TRBV3-2) and TRBJ2-3, with D unresolved. The CDR3 extends over 14 amino acids. V was pared by 1 base and J by 9 bases, with 14 bases between. Per the germline V gene, CDR1 is LGHDT and CDR2 is YNNKEL (reference sequence). The CDR3 protein is CASSQGRISGTQYF. In DNA form, the CDR3 reads TGTGCCAGCAGCCAAGGTCGGATCTCTGGAACGCAGTATTTT.

The rearrangement links TRBV10-1 to TRBJ2-2, with 13 nucleotides matching TRBD2. The V gene end was trimmed by 8 bases and the J gene end by 5 bases; junction bases not matched to a gene: 2. The CDR3 is 14 amino acids. Per germline, CDR1 WNHNN and CDR2 SYGVQD (reference sequence). The CDR3 DNA reads as TGCGCCAGCGGGACTAGCGGGGTTACCGGGGAGCTGTTTTTT. This translates into CASGTSGVTGELFF.

This chain connects TRBV7-3 to TRBJ1-1; perhaps TRBD1 as D (5 bases). The V end was cut by 5 bases, the J end by 0 bases, with 10 bases between. This CDR3 has 14 residues. The V gene's germline CDR1 is SGHTA and CDR2 FQGTGA. CDR3 protein: CASSPGFLNTEAFF. The CDR3 DNA is TGTGCCAGCAGCCCAGGGTTTCTGAACACTGAAGCTTTCTTT.

Remarks on this clone: At one end the junction does not follow the germline gene, possibly because of a read error. The chain's CDR3 is CDSSEGGYQKNIQYF. CDR3 nucleotide sequence: TGTGACAGCAGTGAAGGCGGGTACCAGAAAAACATTCAGTACTTC. The rearrangement joins TRBV6-1 to TRBJ2-4, with a tentative D call TRBD2 (5 bases). CDR1 is MNHNS, CDR2 SASEGT, per germline. The length of the CDR3 is 15 residues.

This clone has just one count. V and J are TRBV14 and TRBJ2-2; TRBD1 matches at 8 bases. CDR3 length: 13 amino acids. The ends lost 6 bases at V and 6 bases at J; junction bases unmatched: 3. From germline, CDR1 is SGHDN and CDR2 FVKESK. CDR3 nucleotide sequence: TGTGCCAGCAGTCGGACAGGGCCCGGGGAGCTGTTTTTT. Residues: CASSRTGPGELFF.